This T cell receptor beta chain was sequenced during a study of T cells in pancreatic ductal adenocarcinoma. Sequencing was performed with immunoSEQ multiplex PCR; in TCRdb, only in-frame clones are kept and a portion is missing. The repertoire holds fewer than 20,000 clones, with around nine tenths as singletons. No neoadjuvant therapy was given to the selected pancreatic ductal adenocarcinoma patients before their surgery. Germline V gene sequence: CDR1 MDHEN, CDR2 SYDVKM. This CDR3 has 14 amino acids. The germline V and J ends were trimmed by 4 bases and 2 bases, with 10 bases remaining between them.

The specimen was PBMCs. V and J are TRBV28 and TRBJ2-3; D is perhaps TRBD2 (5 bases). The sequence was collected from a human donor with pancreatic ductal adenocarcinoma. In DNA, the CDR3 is TGTGCCAGCAGTTGGGGAGTTTCCACAGATACGCAGTATTTT. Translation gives CASSWGVSTDTQYF. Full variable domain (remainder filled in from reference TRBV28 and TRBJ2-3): DVKVTQSSRYLVKRTGEKVFLECVQDMDHENMFWYRQDPGLGLRLIYFSYDVKMKEKGDIPEGYSVSREKKERFSLILESASTNQTSMYLCASSWGVSTDTQYFGPGTRLTVL.